This T cell receptor (beta chain) was identified during a study of shared clonotypes between healthy human individuals. Germline V gene data show CDR1 as SNHLY and CDR2 as FYNNEI. Trimming left V 6 bases short and J 6 bases short, with 18 bases between. The CDR3 has 14 amino acids. On ten immunoSEQ deep assay plates, unsorted PBMC DNA was sequenced. Data came from immunoSEQ multiplex PCR; TCRdb stores just in-frame clones and leaves some out. This table holds about 460,000 clones, approximately 77% found once. Donors comprised only Caucasian adults living in Nashville, Tennessee. The unsorted samples took approximately 98 million PBMCs to get genomic DNA.

This chain uses TRBV2 with TRBJ2-7, with D maybe TRBD1 (6 bases). The sequence derives from a woman aged 40 to 50 in good health. Some clones in this sample may be carry-over from other donors' samples. The sample consisted of PBMCs. The CDR3 reads CASRVTEGEPEQYF. The CDR3 DNA reads as TGTGCCAGCAGGGTTACTGAGGGGGAACCCGAGCAGTACTTC.